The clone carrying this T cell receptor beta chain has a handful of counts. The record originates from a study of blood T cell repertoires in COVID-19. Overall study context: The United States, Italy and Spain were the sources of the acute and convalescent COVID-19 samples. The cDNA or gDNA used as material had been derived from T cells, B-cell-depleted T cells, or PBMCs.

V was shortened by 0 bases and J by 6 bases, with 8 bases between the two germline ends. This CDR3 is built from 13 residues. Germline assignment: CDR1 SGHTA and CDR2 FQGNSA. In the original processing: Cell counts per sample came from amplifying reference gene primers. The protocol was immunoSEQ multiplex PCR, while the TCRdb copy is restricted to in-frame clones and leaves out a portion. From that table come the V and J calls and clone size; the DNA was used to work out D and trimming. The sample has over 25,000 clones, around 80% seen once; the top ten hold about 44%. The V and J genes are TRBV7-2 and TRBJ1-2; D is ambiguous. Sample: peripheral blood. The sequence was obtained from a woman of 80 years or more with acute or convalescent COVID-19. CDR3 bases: TGTGCCAGCAGCTTAGCAAGTTCTAATGGCTACACCTTC. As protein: CASSLASSNGYTF. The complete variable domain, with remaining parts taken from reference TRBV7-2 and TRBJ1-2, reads GAGVSQSPSNKVTEKGKDVELRCDPISGHTALYWYRQSLGQGLEFLIYFQGNSAPDKSGLPSDRFSAERTGGSVSTLTIQRTQQEDSAVYLCASSLASSNGYTFGSGTRLTVV.